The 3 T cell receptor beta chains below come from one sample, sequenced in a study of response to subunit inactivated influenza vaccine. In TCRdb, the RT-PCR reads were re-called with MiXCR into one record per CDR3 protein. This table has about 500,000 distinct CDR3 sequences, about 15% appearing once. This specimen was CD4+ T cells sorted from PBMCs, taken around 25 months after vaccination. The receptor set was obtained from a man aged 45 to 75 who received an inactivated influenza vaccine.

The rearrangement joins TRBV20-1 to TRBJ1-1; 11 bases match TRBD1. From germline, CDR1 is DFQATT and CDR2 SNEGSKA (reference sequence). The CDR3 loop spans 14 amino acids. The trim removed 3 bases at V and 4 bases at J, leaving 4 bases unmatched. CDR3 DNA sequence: TGCAGTGCTAGCGCCGGGACAGGGGGCACTGAAGCTTTCTTT. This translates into CSASAGTGGTEAFF.

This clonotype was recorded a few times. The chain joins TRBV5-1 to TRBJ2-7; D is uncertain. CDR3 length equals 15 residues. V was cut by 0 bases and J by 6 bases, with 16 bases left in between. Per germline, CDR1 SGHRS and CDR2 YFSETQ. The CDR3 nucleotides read TGCGCCAGCAGCTTGGTGCCTTCCGGGTCCGCCGAGCAGTACTTC. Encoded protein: CASSLVPSGSAEQYF.

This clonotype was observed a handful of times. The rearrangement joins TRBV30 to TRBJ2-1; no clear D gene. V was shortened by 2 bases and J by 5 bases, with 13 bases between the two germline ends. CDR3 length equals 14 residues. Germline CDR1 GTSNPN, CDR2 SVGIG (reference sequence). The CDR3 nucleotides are TGTGCCTGGAGTCGAGAAATGCGGAACAATGAGCAGTTCTTC. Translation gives CAWSREMRNNEQFF.